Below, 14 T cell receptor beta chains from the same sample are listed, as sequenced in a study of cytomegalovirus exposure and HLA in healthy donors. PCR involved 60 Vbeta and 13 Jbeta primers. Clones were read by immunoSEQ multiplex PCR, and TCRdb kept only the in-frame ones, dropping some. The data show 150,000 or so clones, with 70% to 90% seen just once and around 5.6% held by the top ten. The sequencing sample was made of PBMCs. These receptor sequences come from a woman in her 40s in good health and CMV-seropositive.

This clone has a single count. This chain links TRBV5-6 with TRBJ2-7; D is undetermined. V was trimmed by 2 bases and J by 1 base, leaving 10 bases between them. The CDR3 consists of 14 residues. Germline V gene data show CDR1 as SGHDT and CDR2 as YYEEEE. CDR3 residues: CASSFWRKSYEQYF. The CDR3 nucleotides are TGTGCCAGCAGCTTTTGGCGGAAGTCCTACGAGCAGTACTTC.

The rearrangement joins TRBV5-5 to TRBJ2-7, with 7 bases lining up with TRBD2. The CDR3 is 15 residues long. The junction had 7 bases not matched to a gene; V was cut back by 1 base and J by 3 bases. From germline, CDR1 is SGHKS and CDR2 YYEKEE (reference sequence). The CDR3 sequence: CASSLRAGANYEQYF. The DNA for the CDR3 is TGTGCCAGCAGCTTGAGGGCGGGAGCGAACTACGAGCAGTACTTC.

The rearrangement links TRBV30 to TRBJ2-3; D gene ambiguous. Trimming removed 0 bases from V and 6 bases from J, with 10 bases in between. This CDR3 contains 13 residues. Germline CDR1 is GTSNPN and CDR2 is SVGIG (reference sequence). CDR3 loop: CAWSVIPEDTQYF. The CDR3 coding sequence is TGTGCCTGGAGTGTAATACCTGAGGATACGCAGTATTTT.

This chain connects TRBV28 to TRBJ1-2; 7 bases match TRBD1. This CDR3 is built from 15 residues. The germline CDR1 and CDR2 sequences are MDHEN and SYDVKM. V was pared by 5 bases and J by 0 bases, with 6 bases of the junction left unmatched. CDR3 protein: CASSPGQVSNYGYTF. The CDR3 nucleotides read TGTGCCAGCAGTCCCGGACAGGTTTCTAACTATGGCTACACCTTC.

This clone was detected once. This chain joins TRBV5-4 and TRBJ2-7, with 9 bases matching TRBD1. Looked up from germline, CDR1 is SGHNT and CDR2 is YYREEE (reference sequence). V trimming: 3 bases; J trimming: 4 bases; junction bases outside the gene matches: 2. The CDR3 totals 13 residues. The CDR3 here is CASSSGTGYEQYF. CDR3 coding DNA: TGTGCCAGCAGCTCCGGGACAGGGTACGAGCAGTACTTC. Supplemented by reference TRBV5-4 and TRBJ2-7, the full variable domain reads ETGVTQSPTHLIKTRGQQVTLRCSSQSGHNTVSWYQQALGQGPQFIFQYYREEENGRGNFPPRFSGLQFPNYSSELNVNALELDDSALYLCASSSGTGYEQYFGPGTRLTVT.

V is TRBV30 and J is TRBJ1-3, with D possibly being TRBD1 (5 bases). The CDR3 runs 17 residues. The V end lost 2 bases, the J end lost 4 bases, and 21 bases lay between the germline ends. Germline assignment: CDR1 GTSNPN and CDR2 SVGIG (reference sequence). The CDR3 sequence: CAWSTLGTRWEGNTIYF. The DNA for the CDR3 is TGTGCCTGGAGTACCCTGGGGACTCGCTGGGAAGGAAACACCATATATTTT.

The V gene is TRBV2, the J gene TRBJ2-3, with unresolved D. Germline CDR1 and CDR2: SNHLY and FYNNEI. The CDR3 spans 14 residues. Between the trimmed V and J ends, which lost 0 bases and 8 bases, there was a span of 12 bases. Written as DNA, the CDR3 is TGTGCCAGCAGTGAAGCGCTTCAGCGTAGTACGCAGTATTTT. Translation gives CASSEALQRSTQYF.

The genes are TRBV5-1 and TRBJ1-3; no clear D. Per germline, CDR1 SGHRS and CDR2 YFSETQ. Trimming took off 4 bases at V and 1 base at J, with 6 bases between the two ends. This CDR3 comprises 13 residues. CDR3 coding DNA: TGCGCCAGCAGCGTCCTATCTGGAAACACCATATATTTT. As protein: CASSVLSGNTIYF.

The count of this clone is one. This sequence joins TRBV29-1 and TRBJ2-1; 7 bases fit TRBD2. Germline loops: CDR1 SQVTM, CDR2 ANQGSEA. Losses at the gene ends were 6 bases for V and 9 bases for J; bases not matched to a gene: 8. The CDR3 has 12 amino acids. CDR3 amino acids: CSVPHPGGEQFF. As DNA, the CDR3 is TGCAGCGTCCCCCACCCGGGAGGTGAGCAGTTCTTC.

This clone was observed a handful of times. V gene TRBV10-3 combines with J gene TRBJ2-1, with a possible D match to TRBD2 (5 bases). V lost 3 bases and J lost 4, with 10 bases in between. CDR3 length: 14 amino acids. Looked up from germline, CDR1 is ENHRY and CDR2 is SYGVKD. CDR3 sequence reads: CAISELGSYNEQFF. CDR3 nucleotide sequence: TGTGCCATCAGTGAACTAGGAAGTTACAATGAGCAGTTCTTC.

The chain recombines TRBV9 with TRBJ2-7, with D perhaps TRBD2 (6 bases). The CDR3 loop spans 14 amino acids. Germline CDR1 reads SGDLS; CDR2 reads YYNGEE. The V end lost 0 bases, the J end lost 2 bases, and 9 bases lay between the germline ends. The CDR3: CASSVAASAYEQYF. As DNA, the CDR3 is TGTGCCAGCAGCGTAGCCGCTAGCGCCTACGAGCAGTACTTC.

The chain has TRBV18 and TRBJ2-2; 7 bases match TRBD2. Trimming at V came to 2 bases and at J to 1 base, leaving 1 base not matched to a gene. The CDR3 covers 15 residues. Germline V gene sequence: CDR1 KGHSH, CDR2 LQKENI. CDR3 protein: CASSPGGGNTGELFF. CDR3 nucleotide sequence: TGTGCCAGCTCACCAGGCGGGGGGAACACCGGGGAGCTGTTTTTT.

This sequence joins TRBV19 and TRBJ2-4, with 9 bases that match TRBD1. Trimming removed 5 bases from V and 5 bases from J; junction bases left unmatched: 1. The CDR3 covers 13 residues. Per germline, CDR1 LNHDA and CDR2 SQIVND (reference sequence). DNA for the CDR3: TGTGCCAGTAGTCACAGGGGGCAAAACATTCAGTACTTC. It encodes CASSHRGQNIQYF.

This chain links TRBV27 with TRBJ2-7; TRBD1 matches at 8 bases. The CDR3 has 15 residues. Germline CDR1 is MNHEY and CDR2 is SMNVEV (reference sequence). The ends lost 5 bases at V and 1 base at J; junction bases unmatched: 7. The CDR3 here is CASSPRTGPSYEQYF. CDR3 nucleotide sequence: TGTGCCAGCAGTCCCAGGACAGGGCCTTCCTACGAGCAGTACTTC.